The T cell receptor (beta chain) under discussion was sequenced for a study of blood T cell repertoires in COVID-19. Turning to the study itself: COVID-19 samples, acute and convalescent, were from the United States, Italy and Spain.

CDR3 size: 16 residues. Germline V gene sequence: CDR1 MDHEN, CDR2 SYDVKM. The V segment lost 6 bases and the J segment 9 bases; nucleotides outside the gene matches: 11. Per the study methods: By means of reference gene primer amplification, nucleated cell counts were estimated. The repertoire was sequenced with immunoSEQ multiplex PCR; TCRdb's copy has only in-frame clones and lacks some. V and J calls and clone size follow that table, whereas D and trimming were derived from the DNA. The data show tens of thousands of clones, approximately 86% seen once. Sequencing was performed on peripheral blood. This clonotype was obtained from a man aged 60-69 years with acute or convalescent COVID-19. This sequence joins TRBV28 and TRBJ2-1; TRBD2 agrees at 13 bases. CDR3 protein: CASRDGLAGVKAEQFF. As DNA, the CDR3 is TGTGCCAGCAGGGACGGACTAGCGGGAGTAAAAGCTGAGCAGTTCTTC.